The T cell receptor (beta chain) under discussion was sequenced for a study of metastatic and nonmetastatic thyroid tumors. MiXCR re-clonotyped the PCR reads for TCRdb. The top ten hold over 8% of the sample, which has approximately 41,000 clones, 25% to 30% seen once. The CDR3 extends over 14 amino acids. V was clipped by 5 bases and J by 4 bases, with 14 bases between them. Looked up from germline, CDR1 is SGHTA and CDR2 is FQGNSA. Among the patients, none had received any treatment before thyroid surgery. The sequence was obtained from a male donor with papillary thyroid cancer or a benign thyroid nodule (not recorded which). Some clones in this sample may be carry-over from other donors' samples. Sequenced input: blood. V gene TRBV7-2 combines with J gene TRBJ1-2, with D possibly matching TRBD1 (6 bases). The CDR3 region has the DNA TGTGCCAGCAGCCCGCGGACAGCGTTCTATGGCTACACCTTC. Protein product: CASSPRTAFYGYTF.